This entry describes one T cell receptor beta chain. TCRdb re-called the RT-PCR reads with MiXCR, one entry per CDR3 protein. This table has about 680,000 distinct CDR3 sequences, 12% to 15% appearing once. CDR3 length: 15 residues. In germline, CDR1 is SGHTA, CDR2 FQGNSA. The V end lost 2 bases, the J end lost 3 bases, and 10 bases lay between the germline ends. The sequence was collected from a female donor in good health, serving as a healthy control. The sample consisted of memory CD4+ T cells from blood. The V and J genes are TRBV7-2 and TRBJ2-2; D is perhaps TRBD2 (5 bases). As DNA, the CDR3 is TGTGCCAGCAGCTTACGTATGAGGGACACCGGGGAGCTGTTTTTT. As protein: CASSLRMRDTGELFF.